This T cell receptor beta chain was recovered during a study of vaccination and CD4 T cells after COVID-19. Study at large: Cultures that served as controls received a CEFX pool, an HIV-1 Nef pool, or no peptide.

V lost 6 bases, J lost 7 bases, and 13 bases lay in between. In germline, CDR1 is SNHLY, CDR2 FYNNEI. The CDR3 consists of 14 residues. Treatment described: approximately 10-day PBMC culture with coronavirus spike peptide pools or control peptides (ViraFEST assay). This clonotype occurred a few times. The antigen is not known. Sequenced with the Oncomine TCR Beta short-read assay was DNA taken from cultured CD4+ T cells. Via MiXCR, TCRdb re-called the PCR reads, giving one row per CDR3 protein. Of 11,000 to 15,000 distinct CDR3 sequences in the sample, under 25% were seen once. This receptor was identified in a human donor with COVID-19. This chain links TRBV2 with TRBJ1-6; possible D gene TRBD1, 5 bases. Sequenced sample: cultured CD4+ T cells from blood. Written as DNA, the CDR3 is TGTGCCAGCAGAAAGACAGTATCAAATTCACCCCTCCACTTT. Its translation is CASRKTVSNSPLHF.